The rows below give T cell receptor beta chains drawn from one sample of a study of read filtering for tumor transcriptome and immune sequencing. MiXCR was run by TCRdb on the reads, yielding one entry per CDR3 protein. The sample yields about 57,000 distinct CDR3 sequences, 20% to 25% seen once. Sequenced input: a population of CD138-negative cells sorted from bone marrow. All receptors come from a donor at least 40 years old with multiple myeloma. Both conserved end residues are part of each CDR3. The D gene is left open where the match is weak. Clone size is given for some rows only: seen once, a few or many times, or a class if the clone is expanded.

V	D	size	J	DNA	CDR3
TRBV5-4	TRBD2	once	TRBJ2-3	TGTGCCAGCAGCTTGGAGTCGCGGGGGATTACCGCAGATACGCAGTATTTT	CASSLESRGITADTQYF
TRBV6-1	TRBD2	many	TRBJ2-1	TGTGCCAGCAGGCCCGGGACTAGAGTCGGCGGTGAGCAGTTCTTC	CASRPGTRVGGEQFF
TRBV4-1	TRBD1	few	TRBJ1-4	TGCGCCAGCAGCCAAGATCCCGGACAGGGCGGTGAAAAACTGTTTTTT	CASSQDPGQGGEKLFF
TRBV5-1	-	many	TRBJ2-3	TGTGCCAGCAGCTGGGACCAAGGGGGATACCGCACAGATACGCAGTATTTT	CASSWDQGGYRTDTQYF
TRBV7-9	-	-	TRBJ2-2	TGTGCCAGCAGCTTAGCGGGCCCCCTCAAAGATGGGGAGCTGTTTTTT	CASSLAGPLKDGELFF
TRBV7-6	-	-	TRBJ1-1	TGTGCCAGCAGCCGTGCTTCTGGGGAACTGAACACTGAAGCTTTCTTT	CASSRASGELNTEAFF
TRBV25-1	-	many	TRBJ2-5	TGTGCCAGCAGTGACGCCCCGGGGCGGCAGACTCAAGAGACCCAGTACTTC	CASSDAPGRQTQETQYF
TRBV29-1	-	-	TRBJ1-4	TGCAGCGTTGATTCGGGGACGTCTGAAAAACTGTTTTTT	CSVDSGTSEKLFF
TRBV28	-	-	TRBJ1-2	TGTGCCAGCAGTTTGACCGGGGCGCTGGGGCTTAACTATGGCTACACCTTC	CASSLTGALGLNYGYTF
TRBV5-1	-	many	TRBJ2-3	TGCGCCAGCGGAACAGGGTCATACGATACGCAGTATTTT	CASGTGSYDTQYF
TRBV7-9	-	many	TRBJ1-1	TGTGCCAGCAGCTTCCTGACGGAAAACACTGAAGCTTTCTTT	CASSFLTENTEAFF
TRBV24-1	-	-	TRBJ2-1	TGTGCCACCAGTGACCCTGACAGGATTCAGGGTGAGCAGTTCTTC	CATSDPDRIQGEQFF
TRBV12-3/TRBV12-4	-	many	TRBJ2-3	TGTGCCAGCAGTGAACTTACAGATACGCAGTATTTT	CASSELTDTQYF
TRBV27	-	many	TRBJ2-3	TGTGCCAGCAGTTACTTCGATACGCAGTATTTT	CASSYFDTQYF
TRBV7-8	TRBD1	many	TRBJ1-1	TGTGCCAGCAGCTCCCGGGACAGTCCGAACACTGAAGCTTTCTTT	CASSSRDSPNTEAFF
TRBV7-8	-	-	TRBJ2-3	TGTGCCAGCAGCCCAGAGGACTGGGGAGCCACAGATACGCAGTATTTT	CASSPEDWGATDTQYF
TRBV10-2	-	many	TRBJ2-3	TGCGCCAGCAGTGTCCAACAGGAGCGTACGCAGTATTTT	CASSVQQERTQYF
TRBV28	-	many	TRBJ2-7	TGTGCCAGCAGTTCTTTAAGCTCCTACGAGCAGTACTTC	CASSSLSSYEQYF
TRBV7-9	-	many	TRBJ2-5	TGTGCCAGCAGCTGGGACGACGGTCAAGAGACCCAGTACTTC	CASSWDDGQETQYF
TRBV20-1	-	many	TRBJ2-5	TGCAGTGCTAGTTTTCTGGAGACCCAGTACTTC	CSASFLETQYF
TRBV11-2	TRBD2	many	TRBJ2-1	TGTGCCAGCAGCTCCTTAGCGGGGTTCAGCTCCTACAATGAGCAGTTCTTC	CASSSLAGFSSYNEQFF
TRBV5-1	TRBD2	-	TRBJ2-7	TGCGCCAGCAGCTTGCCCGGTAGCGGGAGCTACGAGCAGTACTTC	CASSLPGSGSYEQYF
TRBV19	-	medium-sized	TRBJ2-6	TGTGCCAGTAGTAGGGACTCTGGGGCCAACGTCCTGACTTTC	CASSRDSGANVLTF
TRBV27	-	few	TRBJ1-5	TGTGCCAGCAGTTTATTGGCATCCGGGCACAATCAGCCCCAGCATTTT	CASSLLASGHNQPQHF
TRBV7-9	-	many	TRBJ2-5	TGTGCCAGCAGCTTAGGCCAGACAGCGAACCAAGAGACCCAGTACTTC	CASSLGQTANQETQYF
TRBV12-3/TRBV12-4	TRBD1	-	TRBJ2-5	TGTGCCAGCAGGTCGGGACAGGGGGCAGGGGAGACCCAGTACTTC	CASRSGQGAGETQYF
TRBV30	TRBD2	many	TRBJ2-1	TGTGCCTGGAGTCGAACTAGCGGGAGTATATCCTACAATGAGCAGTTCTTC	CAWSRTSGSISYNEQFF
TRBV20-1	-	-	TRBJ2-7	TGCAGTGCTTACCAACTCATCTCTCGCTCCTACGAGCAGTACTTC	CSAYQLISRSYEQYF
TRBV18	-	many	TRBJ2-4	TGTGCCAGCTCACCACTTGACAAAAACATTCAGTACTTC	CASSPLDKNIQYF
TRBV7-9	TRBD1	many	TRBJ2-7	TGTGCCAGCAGCTTAGCTGTGACAGGGCCTGACTACGAGCAGTACTTC	CASSLAVTGPDYEQYF
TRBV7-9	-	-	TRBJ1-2	TGTGCCAGCAGCTCCGGGACCCCCCTATGGTTCTATGGCTACACCTTC	CASSSGTPLWFYGYTF
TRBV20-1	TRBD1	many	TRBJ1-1	TGCAGTGCTAGCCGACAGGGGTTTGACACTGAAGCTTTCTTT	CSASRQGFDTEAFF
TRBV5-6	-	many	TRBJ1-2	TGTGCCAGCAGCCTCTATTCCGGGGGGCGCGGCTATGGCTACACCTTC	CASSLYSGGRGYGYTF
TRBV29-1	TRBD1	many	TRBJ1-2	TGCAGCGTTGAGAGGGACAGGATTGGCTACACCTTC	CSVERDRIGYTF
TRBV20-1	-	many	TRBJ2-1	TGCAGTGCTAGAGCTGGCGGGGCGAACAATGAGCAGTTCTTC	CSARAGGANNEQFF
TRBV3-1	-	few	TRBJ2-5	TGTGCCAGCAGCCGCGTAACAGGAGCAGAGACCCAGCACTTC	CASSRVTGAETQHF
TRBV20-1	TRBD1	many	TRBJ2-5	TGCAGTGCCAGAAACCCAGGGGGCGCAGAGACCCAGTACTTC	CSARNPGGAETQYF
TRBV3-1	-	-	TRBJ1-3	TGTGCCAGCAGCGGAGGCACAATCTCTGGAAACACCATATATTTT	CASSGGTISGNTIYF
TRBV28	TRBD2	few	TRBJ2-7	TGTGCCAGCAGTTGGGGACTAGCGGCTGCCTACGAGCAGTACTTC	CASSWGLAAAYEQYF
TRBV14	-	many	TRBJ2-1	TGTGCCAGCAGCCCACTGGGCAGGGTCAATGAGCAGTTCTTC	CASSPLGRVNEQFF
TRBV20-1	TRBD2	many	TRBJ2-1	TGCAGTGCTAGAGATTCCCGGACTAGCGGGGGGGCCAATGAGCAGTTCTTC	CSARDSRTSGGANEQFF
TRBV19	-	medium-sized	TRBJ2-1	TGTGCCAGTAGTATCACCGGGCCCCTCTACAATGAGCAGTTCTTC	CASSITGPLYNEQFF
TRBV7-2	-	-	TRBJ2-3	TGTGCCAGCAGCTTTTCACAGGGTGTTCCAGATACGCAGTATTTT	CASSFSQGVPDTQYF
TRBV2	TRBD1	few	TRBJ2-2	TGTGCCAGCAGGGGGACAGGGAACGCCGGGGAGCTGTTTTTT	CASRGTGNAGELFF
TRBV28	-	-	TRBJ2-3	TGTGCCAGCAGGGGGGCGGTCTTGGATACGCAGTATTTT	CASRGAVLDTQYF
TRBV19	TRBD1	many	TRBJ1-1	TGTGCCAGTAGCCAAACAGGGGCCACTGAAGCTTTCTTT	CASSQTGATEAFF
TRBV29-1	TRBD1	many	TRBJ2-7	TGCAGCGTCGCAACAGGGGGGGAGCAGTACTTC	CSVATGGEQYF
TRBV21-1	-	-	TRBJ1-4	TGTGCCAGCAGCGGGACAGGGCGTGAAAAACTGTTTTTT	CASSGTGREKLFF
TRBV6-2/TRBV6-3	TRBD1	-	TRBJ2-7	TGTGCCAGCAGTTACCCTCGGACAGGGTCGATTTCCTACGAGCAGTACTTC	CASSYPRTGSISYEQYF
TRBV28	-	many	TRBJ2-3	TGTGCCAGCAGTGCCGGAGGTACGGGCACAGATACGCAGTATTTT	CASSAGGTGTDTQYF
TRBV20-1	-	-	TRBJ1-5	TGCAGTGCTAGATTCCTCGACAATCAGCCCCAGCATTTT	CSARFLDNQPQHF
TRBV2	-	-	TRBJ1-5	TGTCCCAGCAGTGAAAGAGGGATTGCAAATCAGCCCCAGCATTTT	CPSSERGIANQPQHF
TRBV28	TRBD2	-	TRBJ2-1	TGTGCCACCCGGGCTAGCGGGGGCGATGAGCAGCTCTTC	CATRASGGDEQLF
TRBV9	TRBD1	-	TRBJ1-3	TGTGCCAGCAGCGTTGACAGGGGCGGCTCTGGAAACACCATATATTTT	CASSVDRGGSGNTIYF